This T cell receptor (beta chain) comes out of a study of cytomegalovirus exposure and HLA in healthy donors. Notes on the study in general: Later analysis associated a missense DCLRE1C variant with TCR beta V- and J-gene trimming. TCR beta chains numbering some 160 were designated cytomegalovirus-associated. As was reported, the classifier diagnosed cytomegalovirus status with high specificity and sensitivity.

Note on this clone: Its antigen is not known.

With 1 base clipped from V and 5 bases from J, the junction kept 9 bases outside the gene matches. This CDR3 has 16 residues. In germline, CDR1 is SGHDN, CDR2 FVKESK. The PCR made use of 60 Vbeta and 13 Jbeta primers. Profiling relied on immunoSEQ multiplex PCR, and the TCRdb table lists in-frame clones only, not all of them. The sample carries tens of thousands of clones, 65% to 70% recorded once. Sequenced: PBMCs. This clonotype was obtained from a male donor in good health and CMV-seropositive. V and J are TRBV14 and TRBJ2-5; 8 bases align to TRBD1. CDR3 in amino acids: CASSQATPGGLETQYF. DNA of the CDR3: TGTGCCAGCAGCCAAGCCACCCCAGGGGGCTTGGAGACCCAGTACTTC.